Below, 7 T cell receptor beta chains from the same sample are listed, as sequenced in a study of blood T cells in healthy people across ages. PCR was performed a second time for about 7 to 12 cycles using a sample-barcoded 5' primer and a J-beta primer mix. TCRdb reprocessed the 5' RACE reads with MiXCR, giving one entry per CDR3 protein. Of 730,000 or so distinct CDR3 sequences in the sample, roughly 43% were seen once. The source material was blood. Receptor source: an elderly man in good health.

The chain is built from TRBV6-2 or TRBV6-3 and TRBJ2-2; 9 bases match TRBD2. This CDR3 is 14 amino acids long. After removal of 7 bases from V and 4 bases from J, the junction contained 4 bases not matched to a gene. Looked up from germline, CDR1 is MNHEY and CDR2 is SVGEGT. This chain's CDR3 is CASTLAGSTGELFF. In DNA, the CDR3 is TGTGCCAGCACTCTAGCGGGGTCCACCGGGGAGCTGTTTTTT.

This clonotype came up a few times. The rearrangement uses TRBV5-1 and TRBJ2-3, with 9 bases fitting TRBD1. In germline, CDR1 is SGHRS, CDR2 YFSETQ. After removal of 3 bases from V and 4 bases from J, the junction contained 9 bases not matched to a gene. This CDR3 is 16 amino acids long. The CDR3 protein is CASSYDPGQGSDTQYF. The CDR3 DNA is TGCGCCAGCAGCTATGACCCGGGACAGGGCTCAGATACGCAGTATTTT.

The V call is TRBV28, the J call TRBJ2-5; possible D gene TRBD1, 5 bases. The ends were cut back, 6 bases at V and 13 bases at J, with 15 bases in the middle. The CDR3 covers 11 residues. Germline CDR1 and CDR2: MDHEN and SYDVKM. DNA of the CDR3: TGTGCCAGCAGGCGCGACAGAAACGCGTACTTC. Translated, it gives CASRRDRNAYF.

This clonotype has only a few counts. This chain connects TRBV4-2 to TRBJ2-3, with TRBD2 identical over 8 bases. J lost 5 bases, V lost 0 bases, and 7 bases had no gene match. From germline, CDR1 is LGHNA and CDR2 YNFKEQ. The CDR3 is 16 residues long. The CDR3 sequence: CASSQDSGRVGDTQYF. The DNA for the CDR3 is TGTGCCAGCAGCCAAGACAGCGGGAGAGTTGGAGATACGCAGTATTTT.

This clonotype was counted only a few times. This chain uses TRBV19 with TRBJ1-2, with 9 bases aligning to TRBD1. V lost 3 bases and J lost 4; bases outside the gene matches: 6. The CDR3 length is 15 residues. Germline CDR1 LNHDA, CDR2 SQIVND (reference sequence). CDR3 region: CASSMPGQGAYGYTF. The CDR3, as DNA: TGTGCCAGTAGTATGCCGGGACAGGGTGCCTATGGCTACACCTTC.

In this sample, this clonotype turned up many times. The rearrangement links TRBV12-3 or TRBV12-4 to TRBJ1-2; D is ambiguous. The CDR3 has 17 amino acids. Trimming left V 5 bases short and J 6 bases short, with 25 bases between. In DNA, the CDR3 is TGTGCCAGCAGTGTCCGTGGGGTATTGAGAGGCCGAGATGGCTACACCTTC. As protein: CASSVRGVLRGRDGYTF.

The rearrangement links TRBV14 to TRBJ2-4; D is unclear. Judging by the DNA end, TRBJ2-5 fits better; the J call may be wrong. Germline CDR1 is SGHDN and CDR2 is FVKESK. CDR3 length: 16 amino acids. The CDR3 sequence is CASSQEGLWTRETQYF. CDR3 bases: TGTGCCAGCAGCCAAGAAGGTTTGTGGACGCGAGAGACCCAGTACTTC.